Each of the 20 T cell receptor beta chains below was sequenced from the same sample in a study of identical twins. TCRdb re-called the 5' RACE reads with MiXCR, one entry per CDR3 protein. The repertoire holds some 440,000 distinct CDR3 sequences, with around 24% as singletons. This sample also belongs to another study, concerning T cells expressing NK-cell markers.

Material: CD4+ T cells sorted from blood. Source of these receptors: a woman under 30 in good health.

A few counts support this clonotype. The chain carries TRBV9 and TRBJ2-5; TRBD2 is a possible D gene (5 bases). The CDR3 extends over 16 amino acids. Between the trimmed V and J ends, which lost 4 bases and 5 bases, there was a span of 21 bases. Germline V gene lookup returns CDR1 SGDLS and CDR2 YYNGEE. CDR3 sequence: CASSPGLRPVGETQYF. The CDR3 DNA follows: TGTGCCAGCAGCCCGGGGTTACGACCCGTGGGGGAGACCCAGTACTTC.

Many counts were recorded for this clonotype. The chain is built from TRBV5-1 and TRBJ1-1, with D perhaps matching TRBD1 (5 bases). The CDR3 length is 14 residues. The germline V and J ends were trimmed by 0 bases and 6 bases, with 12 bases remaining between them. The germline CDR1 and CDR2 sequences are SGHRS and YFSETQ. The CDR3 nucleotides read TGCGCCAGCAGCTTGGAAGTGGGGGTATCTGAAGCTTTCTTT. Translating gives CASSLEVGVSEAFF.

This clonotype occurred a few times. Here the CDR3 DNA reads TGTGCCAGCAGTGTGGAGGTCGGGGGTCAGCCCCAGCATTTT. Encoded protein: CASSVEVGGQPQHF. The chain uses TRBV2 and TRBJ1-5; D perhaps matches TRBD1 (5 bases). V lost 4 bases, J lost 6 bases, and 13 bases lay in between. Germline-derived CDR1 and CDR2 are SNHLY and FYNNEI. The CDR3 runs to 14 residues.

This clonotype was counted between two and nine times. This sequence joins TRBV10-3 and TRBJ1-1; possibly TRBD1 for D (5 bases). V was clipped by 6 bases and J by 1 base, with 9 bases between them. CDR1 is ENHRY and CDR2 is SYGVKD in the germline V gene. The CDR3 extends over 13 amino acids. The CDR3 here is CAIRGHTNTEAFF. Written as DNA, the CDR3 is TGTGCCATCAGAGGACACACGAACACTGAAGCTTTCTTT.

There are a few counts of this clonotype. The chain links TRBV7-9 to TRBJ1-4; D ambiguous. The CDR3 is made up of 17 amino acids. Germline values: CDR1 SEHNR, CDR2 FQNEAQ (reference sequence). Trimming pared 0 bases from V and 2 bases from J, leaving 13 bases between. The CDR3 sequence is CASSLARESWTNEKLFF. CDR3 in DNA: TGTGCCAGCAGCTTAGCAAGGGAATCTTGGACTAATGAAAAACTGTTTTTT.

This chain connects TRBV7-3 to TRBJ2-1; D remains unclear. CDR3 length equals 15 residues. Germline V lookup: CDR1 SGHTA, CDR2 FQGTGA. Trimming cost V 0 bases and J 3 bases, with 9 bases left between them. Written as DNA, the CDR3 is TGTGCCAGCAGCTTAACCTACGGTAACTACAATGAGCAGTTCTTC. Translated: CASSLTYGNYNEQFF.

This clonotype was seen a few times. The V call is TRBV12-3 or TRBV12-4, the J call TRBJ1-6; maybe TRBD1 (5 bases). V lost 3 bases and J 9 bases, leaving 15 bases between the germline ends. This CDR3 comprises 15 residues. Here the CDR3 reads CASSFSRAASSPLHF. The CDR3 DNA is TGTGCCAGCAGTTTCAGCAGGGCAGCAAGTTCACCCCTCCACTTT.

This clonotype was detected only a few times. This chain links TRBV7-9 with TRBJ2-1, with 10 bases fitting TRBD2. Germline V gives CDR1 SEHNR, CDR2 FQNEAQ (reference sequence). V shed 5 bases, J shed 0 bases, and the junction held 4 bases outside the gene matches. The CDR3 consists of 16 residues. The CDR3 loop is CASSRAGGASYNEQFF. DNA of the CDR3: TGTGCCAGCAGCAGAGCGGGGGGGGCCTCCTACAATGAGCAGTTCTTC.

This clonotype was observed many times. The chain carries TRBV5-1 and TRBJ2-7; 7 bases align to TRBD2. This CDR3 has 14 residues. With 0 bases clipped from V and 2 bases from J, the junction kept 2 bases outside the gene matches. Germline V lookup: CDR1 SGHRS, CDR2 YFSETQ. CDR3 in amino acids: CASSLAGGAYEQYF. The DNA of the CDR3 is TGCGCCAGCAGCTTGGCTGGGGGGGCCTACGAGCAGTACTTC.

Of note for this clonotype: The junction differs from germline at one of its ends, possibly a read error. This chain connects TRBV6-5 to TRBJ2-7; D call uncertain. Germline CDR1 reads MNHEY; CDR2 reads SVGAGI. The CDR3 has 17 amino acids. The CDR3 nucleotides are TGTGCCAGCAGTTACTCGGTTAACGCCAAGGTCTCCCACGAGCAGTACTTC. It encodes CASSYSVNAKVSHEQYF.

V usage is TRBV12-3 or TRBV12-4 and J usage is TRBJ1-2; a possible D gene is TRBD1 (6 bases). This CDR3 has 13 amino acids. Trimming took off 8 bases at V and 1 base at J, with 11 bases between the two ends. This chain's CDR3 is CASGPDSNYGYTF. The CDR3 DNA reads TGTGCCAGCGGCCCGGACAGTAACTATGGCTACACCTTC.

The chain employs TRBV18 and TRBJ2-7; 10 positions agree with TRBD2. Germline CDR1 is KGHSH and CDR2 is LQKENI. This CDR3 is built from 15 residues. The V gene end was trimmed by 6 bases and the J gene end by 4 bases; junction bases not matched to a gene: 9. The CDR3 reads CASSPLAGDYYEQYF. The CDR3 bases are TGTGCCAGCTCGCCCCTAGCGGGAGACTATTACGAGCAGTACTTC.

This clonotype was counted between two and nine times. V gene TRBV12-3 or TRBV12-4 combines with J gene TRBJ2-3; no clear D. V lost 5 bases, J lost 1 base, and 19 bases lay in between. The CDR3 runs 17 residues. This CDR3 is CASSPPGGREGTDTQYF. CDR3 DNA sequence: TGTGCCAGCAGTCCCCCGGGTGGCAGAGAAGGCACAGATACGCAGTATTTT.

The chain carries TRBV20-1 and TRBJ2-1; 9 bases map to TRBD2. The CDR3 runs to 15 residues. Germline values: CDR1 DFQATT, CDR2 SNEGSKA (reference sequence). V lost 3 bases and J lost 9; bases outside the gene matches: 12. The CDR3 reads CSASDGGGGFSEQFF. CDR3 DNA sequence: TGCAGTGCTAGCGACGGCGGGGGGGGGTTCAGTGAGCAGTTCTTC.

This clonotype was seen repeatedly, ten times or more. V gene TRBV15 combines with J gene TRBJ1-2; TRBD1 aligns across 9 bases. V was pared by 3 bases and J by 4 bases, with 3 bases of the junction left unmatched. CDR1 and CDR2 (germline): LNHNV, YYDKDF (reference sequence). The CDR3 extends over 14 amino acids. CDR3 in amino acids: CATSRDRGVYGYTF. As DNA, the CDR3 is TGTGCCACCAGCAGGGACAGGGGAGTCTATGGCTACACCTTC.

The chain employs TRBV20-1 and TRBJ2-1; D is possibly TRBD1 (6 bases). Germline assignment: CDR1 DFQATT and CDR2 SNEGSKA (reference sequence). The CDR3 runs to 15 residues. Between the trimmed V and J ends, which lost 1 base and 9 bases, there was a span of 19 bases. CDR3 sequence (DNA): TGCAGTGCTAGAGTGGTCCCAACAGGGTTCGGTGAGCAGTTCTTC. Protein: CSARVVPTGFGEQFF.

The V gene is TRBV28, the J gene TRBJ2-7, with 9 nucleotides matching TRBD2. The germline gives CDR1 MDHEN, CDR2 SYDVKM. The junction had 5 bases not matched to a gene; V was cut back by 2 bases and J by 3 bases. The CDR3 has 15 amino acids. CDR3 sequence reads: CASSLGLAGNYEQYF. The CDR3 DNA sequence: TGTGCCAGCAGTTTAGGGCTAGCGGGAAACTACGAGCAGTACTTC.

The V call is TRBV14, the J call TRBJ1-1; 9 bases match TRBD1. The CDR3 covers 14 residues. CDR1 SGHDN and CDR2 FVKESK come from the germline V gene. After removal of 4 bases from V and 6 bases from J, the junction contained 6 bases not matched to a gene. CDR3 in amino acids: CASSLYRQGAEAFF. DNA of the CDR3: TGTGCCAGCAGCCTCTACCGACAGGGGGCTGAAGCTTTCTTT.

This clonotype has only a few counts. The chain combines TRBV20-1 with TRBJ2-5, with 10 bases lining up with TRBD2. CDR3 length: 14 amino acids. The germline gives CDR1 DFQATT, CDR2 SNEGSKA (reference sequence). Trimming cost V 7 bases and J 0 bases; bases outside gene matches: 5. This CDR3 is CSGSGGVYQETQYF. The DNA for the CDR3 is TGCAGTGGAAGCGGGGGGGTGTACCAAGAGACCCAGTACTTC.

V and J are TRBV30 and TRBJ1-1; the D is unclear. Trimming cost V 1 base and J 8 bases, with 11 bases left between them. Germline V lookup: CDR1 GTSNPN, CDR2 SVGIG (reference sequence). This CDR3 has 12 residues. CDR3 coding DNA: TGTGCCTGGAGTGGGTCAAGAACCGAAGCTTTCTTT. This sequence encodes CAWSGSRTEAFF.